This entry lists 10 T cell receptor beta chains sequenced from one sample in a study of T-cell reconstitution after alpha-beta-depleted transplantation in children. A TCRbeta library incorporating unique molecular identifiers was prepared. TCRdb itself ran the PCR reads through MiXCR, one entry per CDR3 protein. This table holds some 300,000 distinct CDR3 sequences, roughly 7.8% found once. Notes on the study in general: When one year had passed after transplant, most T-cell counts and diversity came from newly produced T cells.

These receptors lack a known antigen. The input for sequencing was peripheral blood, taken 360 days after TCRalphabeta/CD19-depleted stem cell transplant. The receptor source for this set is a female patient aged 2-10 years who had a stem cell transplant for Fanconi anemia, so the T cells may come from the graft donor.

V gene TRBV7-3 combines with J gene TRBJ2-1; tentative D call: TRBD2 (6 bases). V lost 5 bases and J lost 6, with 17 bases in between. The length of the CDR3 is 15 residues. Germline CDR1 reads SGHTA; CDR2 reads FQGTGA. The CDR3 sequence: CASSPAPATSNEQFF. Written as DNA, the CDR3 is TGTGCCAGCAGCCCAGCGCCGGCGACTAGCAATGAGCAGTTCTTC.

In its sample, this clonotype was seen a few times. The V gene is TRBV5-6, the J gene TRBJ2-7; 7 nucleotides agree with TRBD1. The CDR3 is made up of 16 amino acids. Germline CDR1 is SGHDT and CDR2 is YYEEEE. V lost 4 bases to trimming and J lost 3 bases; unmatched junction nucleotides: 13. DNA for the CDR3: TGTGCCAGCAGCCGATATACCGGGACAGAATACTACGAGCAGTACTTC. Translated, it gives CASSRYTGTEYYEQYF.

In its sample, this clonotype was seen many times. The chain links TRBV20-1 to TRBJ2-7, with TRBD1 matching over 9 bases. CDR1 is DFQATT and CDR2 is SNEGSKA in the germline V gene (reference sequence). With 2 bases clipped from V and 9 bases from J, the junction kept 11 bases outside the gene matches. This CDR3 region has 14 residues. For the CDR3, the DNA is TGCAGTGCTAGATTACCGGACAGGGGCCTCCCGCAGTACTTC. Translating gives CSARLPDRGLPQYF.

This chain links TRBV18 with TRBJ2-5, with D perhaps TRBD2 (5 bases). Trimming cost V 3 bases and J 1 base, with 6 bases left between them. Germline V gene sequence: CDR1 KGHSH, CDR2 LQKENI. This CDR3 comprises 13 residues. DNA for the CDR3: TGTGCCAGCTCACCCGGGATCCAAGAGACCCAGTACTTC. Translated, it gives CASSPGIQETQYF.

A few counts support this clonotype. J is TRBJ1-1 and V is TRBV7-2; a weak D match, TRBD1 (6 bases). This CDR3 spans 14 amino acids. Trimming left V 2 bases short and J 4 bases short, with 11 bases between. The germline V gene has CDR1 SGHTA and CDR2 FQGNSA. The CDR3 region is CASSLPKGGTEAFF. CDR3 DNA: TGTGCCAGCAGCTTACCAAAAGGGGGCACTGAAGCTTTCTTT.

This clonotype was detected ten times or more. J is TRBJ2-7 and V is TRBV20-1; 9 nucleotides match TRBD2. This CDR3 is built from 15 residues. The V segment lost 8 bases and the J segment 2 bases; nucleotides outside the gene matches: 13. Germline CDR1 and CDR2: DFQATT and SNEGSKA (reference sequence). This CDR3 is CSRWRAAGGPYEQYF. As DNA, the CDR3 is TGCAGTCGCTGGCGGGCCGCGGGAGGGCCCTACGAGCAGTACTTC.

This clonotype occurred a few times. This clone may be a read error of a much larger clone one base away. J is TRBJ2-2 and V is TRBV20-1; 11 positions agree with TRBD1. This CDR3 contains 20 residues. The germline V gene has CDR1 DFQATT and CDR2 SNEGSKA (reference sequence). The CDR3 region is CCAREVDRGLLFANTGELFF. In DNA, the CDR3 is TGCTGTGCTAGAGAAGTGGACAGGGGGCTCCTGTTCGCGAACACCGGGGAGCTGTTTTTT.

This CDR3 reads CSALMDRGWSEAFF. The CDR3 DNA sequence: TGCAGTGCTCTGATGGACAGGGGGTGGTCTGAAGCTTTCTTT. The chain combines TRBV20-1 with TRBJ1-1; 10 positions agree with TRBD1. The CDR3 is 14 residues long. The V gene's germline CDR1 is DFQATT and CDR2 SNEGSKA (reference sequence). The ends lost 5 bases at V and 6 bases at J; junction bases unmatched: 9.

This clonotype has a count of ten or more. This chain uses TRBV5-1 with TRBJ2-7, with 7 bases lining up with TRBD1. With V trimmed by 2 bases and J by 2 bases, 4 bases remained unmatched. In germline, CDR1 is SGHRS, CDR2 YFSETQ. CDR3 length: 14 residues. The chain's CDR3 is CASSFRTGAYEQYF. The CDR3, as DNA: TGCGCCAGCAGCTTCCGGACAGGCGCCTACGAGCAGTACTTC.

This chain uses TRBV20-1 with TRBJ2-2; D unresolved. The CDR3 totals 12 residues. From germline, CDR1 is DFQATT and CDR2 SNEGSKA (reference sequence). Trimming took off 6 bases at V and 4 bases at J, with 9 bases between the two ends. The CDR3 loop reads CSALEITGELFF. CDR3 nucleotide sequence: TGCAGTGCACTGGAGATCACCGGGGAGCTGTTTTTT.